Given below is one TCR beta chain in context. Trimming removed 5 bases from V and 1 base from J, with 14 bases in between. The CDR3 sequence is 15 residues long. Germline loops: CDR1 MDHEN, CDR2 SYDVKM. The sample originates from a study of blood T cell repertoires in COVID-19. Study-wide context: T cells, B-cell-depleted T cells, or PBMCs provided the cDNA or gDNA that served as material.

The method was immunoSEQ multiplex PCR; TCRdb's version includes in-frame clones alone and lacks a portion of them. This sample yields hundreds of thousands of clones, of which about nine tenths are seen a single time; 11% belongs to the top ten. The Seattle patients joined while their infection was active and were tracked longitudinally afterward. The sequencing input was peripheral blood. This sequence was found in a man aged 50-60 years with COVID-19, enrolled during active disease. The rearrangement links TRBV28 to TRBJ1-2; possible D gene TRBD1, 6 bases. For the CDR3, the DNA is TGTGCCAGCAGTACAATCCGGGACAATAACTATGGCTACACCTTC. Protein sequence: CASSTIRDNNYGYTF.